This TCR beta chain was found in a study of blood T cell repertoires in COVID-19. Across the study: T cells, B-cell-depleted T cells, or PBMCs supplied cDNA or gDNA.

Original processing notes: Amplification from reference gene primers served as the basis for estimated nucleated cell counts. TCRdb keeps only in-frame clones here, not all; method: immunoSEQ multiplex PCR. That table supplies the V and J calls and clone size; D and trimming were determined from the DNA. The table lists around 150,000 clones, just under 85% of them singletons. Living in 24 US areas, the participants were between about 18 and 95 years of age. Trimming cost V 6 bases and J 6 bases, with 6 bases left between them. This CDR3 has 11 amino acids. Germline CDR1 reads LGHNT; CDR2 reads FRNRAP.

The chain recombines TRBV12-5 with TRBJ2-1; D remains unclear. Sequencing input: PBMCs or T cells enriched from blood (not recorded which). The sequence was collected from a woman in her 50s with acute COVID-19. Here the CDR3 reads CASGLVNEQFF. The CDR3 region has the DNA TGTGCTAGTGGCCTTGTCAATGAGCAGTTCTTC. Supplemented by reference TRBV12-5 and TRBJ2-1, the full variable domain reads DARVTQTPRHKVTEMGQEVTMRCQPILGHNTVFWYRQTMMQGLELLAYFRNRAPLDDSGMPKDRFSAEMPDATLATLKIQPSEPRDSAVYFCASGLVNEQFFGPGTRLTVL.